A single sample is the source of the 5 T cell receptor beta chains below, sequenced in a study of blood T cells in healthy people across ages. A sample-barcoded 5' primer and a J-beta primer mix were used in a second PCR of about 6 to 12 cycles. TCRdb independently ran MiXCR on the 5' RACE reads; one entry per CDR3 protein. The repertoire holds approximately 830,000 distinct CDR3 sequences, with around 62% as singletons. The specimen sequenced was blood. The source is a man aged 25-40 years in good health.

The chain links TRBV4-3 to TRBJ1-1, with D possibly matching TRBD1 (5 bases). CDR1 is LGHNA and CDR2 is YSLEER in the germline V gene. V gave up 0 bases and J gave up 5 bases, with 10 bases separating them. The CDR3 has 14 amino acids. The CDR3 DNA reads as TGCGCCAGCAGCCAAGAAAGTCGGGGGACTGAAGCTTTCTTT. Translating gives CASSQESRGTEAFF.

CDR3 nucleotide sequence: TGTGCCAGCAGCACGGGACCGAGGGGGGCAGATACGCAGTATTTT. Encoded protein: CASSTGPRGADTQYF. The gene calls are TRBV12-3 or TRBV12-4 and TRBJ2-3; perhaps D is TRBD1 or TRBD2 (6 bases each). Trimming stripped 6 bases from V and 4 bases from J, with 17 bases between. The CDR3 length is 15 residues.

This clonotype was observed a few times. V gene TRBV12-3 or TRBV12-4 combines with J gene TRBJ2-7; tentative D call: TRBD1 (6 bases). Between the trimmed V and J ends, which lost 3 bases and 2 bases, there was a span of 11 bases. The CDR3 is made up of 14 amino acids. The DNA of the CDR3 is TGTGCCAGCAGTTTGTCGCCAGGGGCCTACGAGCAGTACTTC. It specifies CASSLSPGAYEQYF.

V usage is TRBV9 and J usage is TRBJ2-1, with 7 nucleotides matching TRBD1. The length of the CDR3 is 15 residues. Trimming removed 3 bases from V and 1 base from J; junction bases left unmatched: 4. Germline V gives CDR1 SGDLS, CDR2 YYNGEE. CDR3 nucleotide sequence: TGTGCCAGCAGCGCGACAGGGACATCCTACAATGAGCAGTTCTTC. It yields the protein CASSATGTSYNEQFF.

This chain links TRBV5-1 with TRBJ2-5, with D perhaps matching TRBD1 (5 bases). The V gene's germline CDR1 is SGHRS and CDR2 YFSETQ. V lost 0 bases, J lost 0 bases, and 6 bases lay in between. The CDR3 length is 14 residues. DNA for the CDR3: TGCGCCAGCAGCTTGGAGACAGACCAAGAGACCCAGTACTTC. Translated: CASSLETDQETQYF.